The 21 T cell receptor beta chains given below trace back to one sample, sequenced in a study of technical replicates of blood from a few donors. Assay used: immunoSEQ multiplex PCR; TCRdb lists only in-frame clones, some missing. The data contain around 93,000 clones, just under 95% of them singletons. The sequenced material came from T cells isolated from PBMCs. The receptors derive from a human donor in good health.

The chain combines TRBV6-1 with TRBJ2-1; TRBD2 matches 11 bases. V lost 6 bases and J lost 15; bases outside the gene matches: 10. The CDR3 runs to 13 residues. Germline CDR1 and CDR2: MNHNS and SASEGT. The CDR3 DNA reads as TGTGCCAGCAGCTCGACTAGCGGGATGGGATTGTTCTTC. Translated: CASSSTSGMGLFF.

This clone was seen only once. The chain recombines TRBV30 with TRBJ1-2, with D perhaps TRBD1 (5 bases). In germline, CDR1 is GTSNPN, CDR2 SVGIG (reference sequence). The length of the CDR3 is 14 residues. Trimming stripped 0 bases from V and 0 bases from J, with 8 bases between. The CDR3 nucleotides are TGTGCCTGGAGTGTAGACAGTTCTAACTATGGCTACACCTTC. Translated: CAWSVDSSNYGYTF.

The rearrangement links TRBV6-6 to TRBJ1-1; 7 nucleotides line up with TRBD1. The CDR3 consists of 15 residues. Trimming removed 2 bases from V and 3 bases from J; junction bases left unmatched: 6. Germline V gene sequence: CDR1 MNHNY, CDR2 SVGAGI (reference sequence). The CDR3 DNA reads TGTGCCAGCAGTTACCGGTCCCAGGGGGACACTGAAGCTTTCTTT. Encoded protein: CASSYRSQGDTEAFF.

This sequence joins TRBV30 and TRBJ2-1; D gene ambiguous. The ends were cut back, 4 bases at V and 1 base at J, with 23 bases in the middle. Germline V gene sequence: CDR1 GTSNPN, CDR2 SVGIG (reference sequence). This CDR3 is built from 18 residues. For the CDR3, the DNA is TGTGCCTGGACCCCACCCTTAGCCGGTACTTCTTCCTACAATGAGCAGTTCTTC. Amino acids: CAWTPPLAGTSSYNEQFF. The full variable domain, its missing parts supplied by reference TRBV30 and TRBJ2-1, is SQTIHQWPATLVQPVGSPLSLECTVEGTSNPNLYWYRQAAGRGLQLLFYSVGIGQISSEVPQNLSASRPQDRQFILSSKKLLLSDSGFYLCAWTPPLAGTSSYNEQFFGPGTRLTVL.

The chain uses TRBV19 and TRBJ1-1, with 8 nucleotides matching TRBD1. V gave up 5 bases and J gave up 1 base; unmatched junction bases: 12. CDR1 is LNHDA and CDR2 is SQIVND in the germline V gene (reference sequence). The CDR3 has 17 residues. This CDR3 is CASSPFAGGQANTEAFF. The CDR3 DNA reads as TGTGCCAGTAGTCCATTTGCCGGGGGACAGGCGAACACTGAAGCTTTCTTT.

This clone was seen once. This rearrangement joins TRBV6-1 to TRBJ2-1, with D possibly matching TRBD2 (6 bases). From germline, CDR1 is MNHNS and CDR2 SASEGT. Trimming left V 3 bases short and J 7 bases short, with 19 bases between. CDR3 length equals 16 residues. In DNA form, the CDR3 reads TGTGCCAGCAGTGATCCCGGGACTGGCGGGATAAATGAGCAGTTCTTC. Translating gives CASSDPGTGGINEQFF.

The genes are TRBV7-2 and TRBJ2-7; 11 positions match TRBD1. V was clipped by 10 bases and J by 6 bases; unmatched bases: 14. This CDR3 spans 15 amino acids. Germline V lookup: CDR1 SGHTA, CDR2 FQGNSA. The CDR3 DNA follows: TGTGCCACTAGCGGGACAGGGGGGGGTTTAGGCGAGCAGTACTTC. This sequence encodes CATSGTGGGLGEQYF. Based on the CDR3 plus reference TRBV7-2 and TRBJ2-7, the full variable domain is GAGVSQSPSNKVTEKGKDVELRCDPISGHTALYWYRQSLGQGLEFLIYFQGNSAPDKSGLPSDRFSAERTGGSVSTLTIQRTQQEDSAVYLCATSGTGGGLGEQYFGPGTRLTVT.

CDR3 loop: CASSLAKLAGNEQFF. CDR3 coding DNA: TGTGCCAGCAGCTTAGCGAAACTAGCGGGCAATGAGCAGTTCTTC. The chain joins TRBV11-2 to TRBJ2-1; 9 bases align to TRBD2. The V and J ends lost 1 base and 6 bases, in that order; junction bases with no gene match: 4. The CDR3 extends over 15 amino acids. Germline V gene data show CDR1 as SGHAT and CDR2 as FQNNGV.

This clone has only one observation. The rearrangement joins TRBV2 to TRBJ2-1; 8 bases are shared with TRBD2. The germline V gene encodes CDR1 SNHLY and CDR2 FYNNEI. V shed 10 bases, J shed 3 bases, and the junction held 8 bases outside the gene matches. The CDR3 contains 14 residues. DNA for the CDR3: TGTGCCACCGTCAGCGGGAGTAGCTACAATGAGCAGTTCTTC. It encodes CATVSGSSYNEQFF.

J is TRBJ2-2 and V is TRBV19; D not certain. CDR1 is LNHDA, CDR2 SQIVND, per germline (reference sequence). This CDR3 is 14 amino acids long. V dropped 5 bases and J dropped 2 bases, with 9 bases sitting between them. The CDR3 reads CASSPVLNTGELFF. CDR3 bases: TGTGCCAGTAGTCCGGTTCTAAACACCGGGGAGCTGTTTTTT.

CDR3 nucleotides: TGTGCCAGTACCCCGGGGGGGTACAGCACAGATACGCAGTATTTT. Translation gives CASTPGGYSTDTQYF. This sequence joins TRBV19 and TRBJ2-3, with 8 bases fitting TRBD2. Germline trimming cut 7 bases from V and 0 bases from J; bases unmatched to any gene: 6. The CDR3 length is 15 residues. The V gene's germline CDR1 is LNHDA and CDR2 SQIVND (reference sequence).

The chain employs TRBV27 and TRBJ2-1, with 9 bases that match TRBD2. The CDR3 spans 13 residues. V dropped 8 bases and J dropped 4; count of bases not matched to a gene: 3. Germline values: CDR1 MNHEY, CDR2 SMNVEV (reference sequence). In DNA, the CDR3 is TGTGCCAGCGGCGGGAGGGCATACAATGAGCAGTTCTTC. Its protein product is CASGGRAYNEQFF.

The chain has TRBV9 and TRBJ2-1; weak D call: TRBD2 (6 bases). CDR1 SGDLS and CDR2 YYNGEE come from the germline V gene. V lost 4 bases, J lost 8 bases, and 19 bases lay in between. The CDR3 runs 15 residues. The DNA of the CDR3 is TGTGCCAGCAGCACCAGTGGGGGGTTGGGCGATGAGCAGTTCTTC. Its protein is CASSTSGGLGDEQFF.

This clone was recorded only once. This rearrangement joins TRBV7-9 to TRBJ1-3; D is perhaps TRBD1 (6 bases). Deletions cut 2 bases from V and 0 bases from J, with 11 bases between. Germline-derived CDR1 and CDR2 are SEHNR and FQNEAQ (reference sequence). CDR3 size: 16 residues. For the CDR3, the DNA is TGTGCCAGCAGCTTACTACAGGGAATCTCTGGAAACACCATATATTTT. It is translated as CASSLLQGISGNTIYF. The variable domain in full, with the rest retrieved from reference TRBV7-9 and TRBJ1-3, is DTGVSQNPRHKITKRGQNVTFRCDPISEHNRLYWYRQTLGQGPEFLTYFQNEAQLEKSRLLSDRFSAERPKGSFSTLEIQRTEQGDSAMYLCASSLLQGISGNTIYFGEGSWLTVV.

The chain carries TRBV2 and TRBJ2-5; 7 positions match TRBD1. The CDR3 consists of 17 residues. Per germline, CDR1 SNHLY and CDR2 FYNNEI. With V trimmed by 3 bases and J by 3 bases, 13 bases remained unmatched. The CDR3 coding sequence is TGTGCCAGCAGTGACTACCGGGACAGTACCCTTGAAGAGACCCAGTACTTC. Translated, it gives CASSDYRDSTLEETQYF.

The V call is TRBV10-3, the J call TRBJ2-2, with 13 bases matching TRBD2. The CDR3 is 18 amino acids. The germline V gene has CDR1 ENHRY and CDR2 SYGVKD. With 0 bases clipped from V and 7 bases from J, the junction kept 8 bases outside the gene matches. The CDR3 loop reads CAISESRTSGSVGGELFF. The CDR3 nucleotides are TGTGCCATCAGTGAGTCCCGGACTAGCGGGAGTGTAGGCGGGGAGCTGTTTTTT.

The chain links TRBV19 to TRBJ1-1, with TRBD1 matching over 11 bases. Looked up from germline, CDR1 is LNHDA and CDR2 is SQIVND (reference sequence). V lost 6 bases and J lost 3; bases outside the gene matches: 9. The CDR3 consists of 16 residues. CDR3: CASSPLRTGGYTEAFF. CDR3 in DNA: TGTGCCAGTAGCCCGTTGAGGACAGGGGGCTACACTGAAGCTTTCTTT.

V usage is TRBV19 and J usage is TRBJ1-1; maybe TRBD1 (6 bases). The CDR3 spans 11 residues. The V and J ends lost 8 bases and 4 bases respectively, with 8 bases between them. Germline CDR1 LNHDA, CDR2 SQIVND (reference sequence). CDR3: CASQGFTEAFF. CDR3 DNA sequence: TGTGCCAGTCAGGGGTTCACTGAAGCTTTCTTT.

This clone was observed once. Written as DNA, the CDR3 is TGTGCCAGCAGCCAAGAAATGACAGGGGGCTCCTACGAGCAGTACTTC. Encoded protein: CASSQEMTGGSYEQYF. The chain links TRBV4-2 to TRBJ2-7, with 9 bases matching TRBD1. This CDR3 has 16 residues. The V gene end was trimmed by 0 bases and the J gene end by 0 bases; junction bases not matched to a gene: 3. The germline V gene has CDR1 LGHNA and CDR2 YNFKEQ.

V and J are TRBV9 and TRBJ2-1; 8 bases are shared with TRBD2. The V segment lost 0 bases and the J segment 6 bases; nucleotides outside the gene matches: 8. Per germline, CDR1 SGDLS and CDR2 YYNGEE. CDR3 length equals 16 residues. The CDR3: CASSVEGLDFLNEQFF. The DNA of the CDR3 is TGTGCCAGCAGCGTAGAGGGACTAGACTTTCTCAATGAGCAGTTCTTC.

The genes are TRBV19 and TRBJ2-4, with 8 bases lining up with TRBD1. V was pared by 2 bases and J by 5 bases, with 2 bases of the junction left unmatched. This CDR3 has 14 residues. In germline, CDR1 is LNHDA, CDR2 SQIVND (reference sequence). The CDR3 region is CASSITTGENIQYF. DNA of the CDR3: TGTGCCAGTAGTATAACGACAGGGGAAAACATTCAGTACTTC.